This TCR beta chain appears in the sequencing data of a study of T cell responses to AZD1222 COVID-19 vaccine. Study-level information: The analysis combined second doses at about 4 or about 12 weeks. General study points: Spike was spanned by vaccine-associated CD4 TCRs, with dominance at 160-218 and 743-854. Possibly, clonal diversity was underestimated; donors were largely white British and included more females. Only a handful of AZD1222 recipients, several in all, had baseline seropositivity.

Sequencing used immunoSEQ multiplex PCR; TCRdb keeps in-frame clones, though not all of them. Among some 130,000 clones, roughly 90% were seen once, and the ten largest hold 5.5%. Remarks on this clone: Its antigen is not identified.

The CDR3 totals 11 residues. Germline CDR1 is LNHDA and CDR2 is SQIVND (reference sequence). V dropped 4 bases and J dropped 5 bases, with 5 bases sitting between them. The V gene is TRBV19, the J gene TRBJ1-2, with unresolved D. Sample: peripheral blood, taken on day 0 of AZD1222 vaccination. This receptor was identified in an adult in good health. CDR3 sequence: CASSRGYGYTF. CDR3 coding DNA: TGTGCCAGTAGTAGGGGTTATGGCTACACCTTC.